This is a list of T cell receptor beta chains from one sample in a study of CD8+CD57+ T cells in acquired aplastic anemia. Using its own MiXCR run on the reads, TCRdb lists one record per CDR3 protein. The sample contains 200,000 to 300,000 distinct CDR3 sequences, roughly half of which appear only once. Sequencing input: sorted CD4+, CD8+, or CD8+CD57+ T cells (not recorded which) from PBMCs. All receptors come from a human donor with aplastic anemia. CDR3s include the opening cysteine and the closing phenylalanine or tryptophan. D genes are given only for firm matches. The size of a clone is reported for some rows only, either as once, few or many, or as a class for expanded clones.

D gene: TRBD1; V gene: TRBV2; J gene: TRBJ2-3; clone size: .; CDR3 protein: CASIRDRGRDTQYF; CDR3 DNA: TGTGCCAGCATCCGAGACAGGGGGCGAGATACGCAGTATTTT
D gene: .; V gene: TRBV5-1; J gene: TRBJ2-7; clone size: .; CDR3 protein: CASSPYGGSDYEQYF; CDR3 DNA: TGCGCCAGCAGCCCCTATGGGGGGTCTGACTACGAGCAGTACTTC
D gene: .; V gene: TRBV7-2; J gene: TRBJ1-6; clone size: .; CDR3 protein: CASSLGRQGLSPLHF; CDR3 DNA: TGTGCCAGCAGCTTAGGGAGGCAGGGTTTATCACCCCTCCACTTT
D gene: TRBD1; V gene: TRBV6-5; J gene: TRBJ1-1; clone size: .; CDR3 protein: CASKNRGGAVEAFF; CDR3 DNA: TGTGCCAGCAAGAACAGGGGTGGTGCCGTGGAAGCTTTCTTT
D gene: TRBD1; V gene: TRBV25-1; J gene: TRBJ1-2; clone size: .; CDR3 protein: CASSAPGRQGQSGYTF; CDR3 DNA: TGTGCCAGCAGCGCTCCAGGACGACAGGGGCAGAGTGGCTACACCTTC
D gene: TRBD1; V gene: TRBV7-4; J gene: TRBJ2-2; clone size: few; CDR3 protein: CASSYRDSTTANTGELFF; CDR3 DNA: TGTGCCAGCAGCTACCGGGACAGCACCACTGCGAACACCGGGGAGCTGTTTTTT
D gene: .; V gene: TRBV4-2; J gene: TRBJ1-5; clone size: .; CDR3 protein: CASSLSSGSAQPQHF; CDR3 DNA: TGTGCCAGCAGCTTAAGCTCGGGCAGTGCTCAGCCCCAGCATTTT
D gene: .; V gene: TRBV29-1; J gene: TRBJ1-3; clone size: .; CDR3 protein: CSVAIDNTIYF; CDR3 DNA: TGCAGCGTTGCAATAGACAACACCATATATTTT
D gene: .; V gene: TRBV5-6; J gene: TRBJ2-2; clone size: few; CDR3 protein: CASSLFWENTGELFF; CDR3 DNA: TGTGCCAGCAGCTTGTTCTGGGAAAACACCGGGGAGCTGTTTTTT
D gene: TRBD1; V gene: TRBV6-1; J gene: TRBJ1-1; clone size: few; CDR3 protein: CASSERTGGQGTEAFF; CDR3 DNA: TGTGCCAGCAGTGAAAGAACAGGGGGCCAGGGCACTGAAGCTTTCTTT
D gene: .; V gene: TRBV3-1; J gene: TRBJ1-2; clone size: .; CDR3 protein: CASFPLGYYGYTF; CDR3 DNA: TGTGCCAGCTTCCCCCTGGGGTACTATGGCTACACCTTC
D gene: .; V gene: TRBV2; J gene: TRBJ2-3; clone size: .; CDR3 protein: CASSEGAGDNITTDTQYF; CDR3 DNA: TGTGCCAGCAGTGAAGGGGCGGGGGACAACATAACCACAGATACGCAGTATTTT
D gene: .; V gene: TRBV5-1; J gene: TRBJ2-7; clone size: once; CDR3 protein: CASSLEGDQPYEQYF; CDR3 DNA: TGCGCCAGCAGCTTGGAGGGGGATCAGCCCTACGAGCAGTACTTC
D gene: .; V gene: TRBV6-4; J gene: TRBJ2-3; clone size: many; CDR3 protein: CASSEYGQSTDTQYF; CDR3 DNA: TGTGCCAGCAGTGAGTACGGACAGTCCACAGATACGCAGTATTTT
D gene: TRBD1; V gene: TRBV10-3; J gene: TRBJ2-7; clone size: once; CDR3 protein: CATWTGGIYEQYF; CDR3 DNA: TGTGCCACCTGGACAGGGGGTATATACGAGCAGTACTTC
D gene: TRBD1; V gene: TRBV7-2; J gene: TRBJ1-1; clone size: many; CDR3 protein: CASSPGQGGRNTEAFF; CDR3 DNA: TGTGCCAGCAGCCCGGGACAGGGTGGTCGGAACACTGAAGCTTTCTTT
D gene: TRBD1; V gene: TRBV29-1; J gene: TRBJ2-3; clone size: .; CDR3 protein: CSVCGQGPPDTQYF; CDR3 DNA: TGCAGCGTATGCGGACAGGGCCCTCCCGATACGCAGTATTTT
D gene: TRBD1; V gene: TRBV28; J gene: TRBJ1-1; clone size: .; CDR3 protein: CASSHRDRGLNTEAFF; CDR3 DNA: TGTGCCAGCAGCCACCGGGACAGGGGGCTGAACACTGAAGCTTTCTTT
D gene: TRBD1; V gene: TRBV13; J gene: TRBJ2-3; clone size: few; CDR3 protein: CASSFKMGQGATDTRYF; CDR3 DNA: TGTGCCAGCAGCTTTAAGATGGGACAGGGTGCCACAGATACGCGGTATTTT
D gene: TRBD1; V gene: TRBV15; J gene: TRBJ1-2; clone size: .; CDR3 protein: CATSRDREGYTF; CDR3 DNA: TGTGCCACCAGCAGGGACAGGGAGGGCTACACCTTC
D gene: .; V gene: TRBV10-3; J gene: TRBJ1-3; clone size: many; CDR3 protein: CAIRGPPSEDTIYF; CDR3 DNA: TGTGCCATCAGAGGACCCCCCTCGGAAGACACCATATATTTT
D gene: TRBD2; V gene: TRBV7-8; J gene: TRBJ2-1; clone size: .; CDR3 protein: CASSLGLAGAGLVNSYSEQFF; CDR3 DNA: TGTGCCAGCAGCTTAGGACTAGCGGGAGCAGGGTTGGTGAACTCCTACAGTGAGCAGTTCTTC
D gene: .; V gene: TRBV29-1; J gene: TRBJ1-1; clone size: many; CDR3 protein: CSPRDGSNTEAFF; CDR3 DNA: TGCAGCCCCCGGGACGGGAGTAACACTGAAGCTTTCTTT
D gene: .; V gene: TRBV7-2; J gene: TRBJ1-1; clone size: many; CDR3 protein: CASSLVAGPGTEAFF; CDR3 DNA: TGTGCCAGCAGCTTAGTTGCGGGGCCGGGGACTGAAGCTTTCTTT
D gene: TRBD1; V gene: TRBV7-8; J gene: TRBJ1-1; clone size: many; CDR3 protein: CASSFDRAWMNTEAFF; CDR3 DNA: TGTGCCAGCAGCTTTGACAGGGCTTGGATGAACACTGAAGCTTTCTTT
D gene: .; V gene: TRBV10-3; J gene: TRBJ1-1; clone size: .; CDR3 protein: CAISERQMNTEAFF; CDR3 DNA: TGTGCCATCAGTGAGCGGCAGATGAACACTGAAGCTTTCTTT
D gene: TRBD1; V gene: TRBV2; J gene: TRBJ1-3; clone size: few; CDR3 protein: CASSEFQGADGNTIYF; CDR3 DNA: TGTGCCAGCAGTGAATTTCAGGGGGCAGATGGAAACACCATATATTTT
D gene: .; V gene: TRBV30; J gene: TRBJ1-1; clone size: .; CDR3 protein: CAWRDLRDEAFF; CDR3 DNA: TGTGCCTGGAGGGACTTAAGGGATGAAGCTTTCTTT
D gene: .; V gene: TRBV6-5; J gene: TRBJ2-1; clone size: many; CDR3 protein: CASSYAAPNEQFF; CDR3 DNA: TGTGCCAGCAGTTACGCCGCCCCTAATGAGCAGTTCTTC
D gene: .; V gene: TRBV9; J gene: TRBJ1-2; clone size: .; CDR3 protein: CASSVATGGYTF; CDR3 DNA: TGTGCCAGCAGCGTAGCTACGGGAGGCTACACCTTC
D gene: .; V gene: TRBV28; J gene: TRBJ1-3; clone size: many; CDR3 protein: CASSPGRSRHTIYF; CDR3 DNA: TGTGCCAGCAGTCCCGGACGCAGCAGACACACCATATATTTT
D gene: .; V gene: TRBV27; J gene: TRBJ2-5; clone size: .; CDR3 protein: CASSLRQGGETQYF; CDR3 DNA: TGTGCCAGCAGCCTACGACAGGGAGGAGAGACCCAGTACTTC
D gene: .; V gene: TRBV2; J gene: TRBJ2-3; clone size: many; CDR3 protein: CASHLTLDTQYF; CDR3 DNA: TGTGCCAGCCATCTTACCTTAGATACGCAGTATTTT
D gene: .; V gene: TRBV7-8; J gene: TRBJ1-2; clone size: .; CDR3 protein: CASSLGAGPYGYTF; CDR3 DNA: TGTGCCAGCAGCTTAGGAGCGGGCCCCTATGGCTACACCTTC
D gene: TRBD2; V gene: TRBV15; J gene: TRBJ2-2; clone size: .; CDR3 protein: CATSREARASGGYNTGELFF; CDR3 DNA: TGTGCCACCAGCAGAGAAGCGAGGGCTAGCGGGGGTTACAACACCGGGGAGCTGTTTTTT
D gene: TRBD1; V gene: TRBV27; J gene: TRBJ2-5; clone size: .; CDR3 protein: CASSFGGQEETQYF; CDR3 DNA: TGTGCCAGCAGTTTTGGTGGACAGGAAGAGACCCAGTACTTC
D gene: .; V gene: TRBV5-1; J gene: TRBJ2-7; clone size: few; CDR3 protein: CASRIEGSGLYSYEQYF; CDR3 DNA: TGCGCCAGCAGGATTGAGGGTTCAGGGTTATACTCCTACGAGCAGTACTTC
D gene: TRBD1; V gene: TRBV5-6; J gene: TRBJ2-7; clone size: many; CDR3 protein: CASSFGTGYEQYF; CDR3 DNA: TGTGCCAGCAGCTTTGGGACAGGGTACGAGCAGTACTTC
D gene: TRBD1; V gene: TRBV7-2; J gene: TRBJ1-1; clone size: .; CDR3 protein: CASSLDSLDRGLEAFF; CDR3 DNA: TGTGCCAGCAGCTTAGACTCGTTGGACAGGGGGCTTGAAGCTTTCTTT
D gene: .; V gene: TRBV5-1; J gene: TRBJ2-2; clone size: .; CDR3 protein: CASSLGQGGATELFF; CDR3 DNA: TGCGCCAGCAGCTTGGGACAGGGAGGTGCTACGGAGCTGTTTTTT